This passage covers 17 T cell receptor beta chains from one sample sequenced in a study of T cell clonality in common variable immunodeficiency. Using immunoSEQ multiplex PCR, the repertoire was profiled, and TCRdb retains in-frame clones only, with some absent. The sample counts over 30,000 clones, none seen once; the ten largest own 6.5% to 8%. These TCRs are of unknown antigen specificity. Study-wide points: In common variable immunodeficiency, TCR beta chains reportedly carried fewer deletions and N-nucleotide insertions.

Sequenced material: peripheral blood mononuclear cells. These receptors all come from a human donor with common variable immunodeficiency.

In this sample, this clone turned up many times. The CDR3 end is not reached by the read, which stops 3 residues before it; the germline J gene fills it in. The J gene is TRBJ1-2, the V gene TRBV5-5; 9 nucleotides agree with TRBD1. The CDR3 extends over 15 amino acids. The germline gives CDR1 SGHKS, CDR2 YYEKEE (reference sequence). CDR3 region: CASSFYAGTGSDYTF. Incomplete CDR3 DNA: TGTGCCAGCAGCTTTTACGCCGGGACAGGGAGCGAC.

This clone was recorded many times. The CDR3 goes on 3 residues after the read ends, and that part is filled in from the germline J gene. J is TRBJ2-7 and V is TRBV6-2 or TRBV6-3, with 10 positions matching TRBD1. CDR1 is MNHEY, CDR2 SVGEGT, per germline. V trimming: 2 bases; J trimming: 3 bases; junction bases outside the gene matches: 4. CDR3 length equals 15 residues. The covered CDR3 bases are TGTGCCAGCAGTTACCCGGGACAGGGGTTCTACGAG. Protein product: CASSYPGQGFYE. The whole CDR3 sequence is CASSYPGQGFYEQYF.

As for this clone: The read ends 3 residues early relative to the CDR3; the germline J gene fills the gap. The gene calls are TRBV2 and TRBJ1-4; 9 nucleotides agree with TRBD1. Germline assignment: CDR1 SNHLY and CDR2 FYNNEI. V shed 6 bases, J shed 6 bases, and the junction held 5 bases outside the gene matches. CDR3 length: 14 amino acids. The CDR3 here is CASRNRDRDEKLFF. The sequenced part of the CDR3 DNA is TGTGCCAGCAGAAACCGGGACAGGGATGAAAAA.

This clone was counted between two and nine times. The CDR3 end is not reached by the read, which stops 3 residues before it; the germline J gene fills it in. This chain connects TRBV11-3 to TRBJ2-1, with 8 bases that match TRBD2. V lost 3 bases to trimming and J lost 0 bases; unmatched junction nucleotides: 1. This CDR3 contains 15 residues. CDR1 and CDR2 from the germline V gene are SGHNT and YENEEA. The CDR3 protein is CASSFSGTSYNEQFF. CDR3 DNA (partial): TGTGCCAGCAGCTTTAGCGGGACCTCCTACAATGAG.

Only a few counts were recorded for this clone. The CDR3 end lies 3 residues beyond the end of the read and is filled in from the germline J gene. The V call is TRBV7-8, the J call TRBJ1-2; D might be TRBD1 (6 bases). Trimming took 6 bases from V and 3 from J, leaving 17 bases between them. The CDR3 sequence is 15 residues long. Per germline, CDR1 SGHVS and CDR2 FQNEAQ. The CDR3 reads CASSHDWGPDYGYTF. The covered CDR3 bases are TGTGCCAGCAGTCATGACTGGGGGCCGGACTATGGC.

This clone was detected many times. Read coverage stops 3 residues before the CDR3 terminus; the germline J gene supplies the remainder. The chain is built from TRBV5-4 and TRBJ1-1, with 7 bases identical to TRBD1. The CDR3 sequence is 14 residues long. Germline CDR1 reads SGHNT; CDR2 reads YYREEE (reference sequence). J gave up 5 bases and V 4 bases, and 8 bases lay outside the gene matches. CDR3 DNA, as far as it was read: TGTGCCAGCAGCACCCGACAGGGAAGAACTGAA. As protein: CASSTRQGRTE. The CDR3 in full is CASSTRQGRTEAFF.

Notes on this clone: It is likely a read error: a sequence one base away is far more abundant. The read gets to within 3 residues of the CDR3 end, and the germline J gene fills in the rest. The chain uses TRBV7-7 and TRBJ1-6; maybe TRBD1 (5 bases). This CDR3 has 15 residues. Germline V gives CDR1 SSHAT, CDR2 FNYEAQ (reference sequence). The DNA read from the CDR3 is TGTGTCAGCAGCTTAGACGTGCAGGGCTCTTCACCC. This sequence encodes CVSSLDVQGSSP. The CDR3, in full, reads CVSSLDVQGSSPLHF.

This clone was seen only a few times. CDR3 DNA, as far as it was read: TGTGCCAGCAGCACCGGGACAGGGGTCAATCAGCCC. Translating it yields CASSTGTGVNQP. Given in full, the CDR3 is CASSTGTGVNQPQHF. J is TRBJ1-5 and V is TRBV11-3, with TRBD1 matching 10 bases. Read coverage stops 3 residues before the CDR3 terminus; the germline J gene supplies the remainder. The CDR3 runs 15 residues. CDR1 and CDR2 (germline): SGHNT, YENEEA. With V trimmed by 5 bases and J by 3 bases, 4 bases remained unmatched.

Comment on this clone: The read ends 3 residues before the CDR3 terminus; that terminus is restored from the germline J gene. The genes are TRBV30 and TRBJ2-6; perhaps TRBD2 as D (5 bases). This CDR3 is 15 amino acids long. The germline CDR1 and CDR2 sequences are GTSNPN and SVGIG (reference sequence). Trimming left V 4 bases short and J 0 bases short, with 10 bases between. The CDR3 loop reads CAWIAGGSGANVLTF. CDR3 DNA, as far as it was read: TGTGCCTGGATCGCAGGAGGCTCTGGGGCCAACGTC.

There are many counts of this clone. Compared with germline, one end of the junction differs, possibly owing to a read error. The read ends 3 residues shy of where the CDR3 ends; the end is completed using the germline J gene. This chain links TRBV4-2 with TRBJ1-2; D is perhaps TRBD1 (5 bases). Germline V lookup: CDR1 LGHNA, CDR2 YNFKEQ. The CDR3 runs 15 residues. The CDR3 bases that were read are TGCGCCAGCAGCCACTTACTCAGGCAGGGAGCTGGC. It translates to CASSHLLRQGAG. The whole CDR3 sequence reads CASSHLLRQGAGYTF.

This clone turned up a few times. The CDR3 end falls 3 residues outside the read, so it is completed with the germline J gene. V usage is TRBV6-2 or TRBV6-3 and J usage is TRBJ2-2; 9 bases are shared with TRBD2. CDR1 and CDR2 (germline): MNHEY, SVGEGT. V shed 6 bases and J 5 bases; nucleotides not matched to a gene: 7. CDR3 size: 15 residues. CDR3 DNA, as far as it was read: TGTGCCAGCAGCTTAGCGGGAGTAGGTACCGGGGAG. As protein: CASSLAGVGTGE. The CDR3 reads in full as CASSLAGVGTGELFF.

This clone was observed at least ten times. The read terminates 3 residues ahead of where the CDR3 ends, so the germline J gene completes it. The V and J genes are TRBV7-2 and TRBJ2-3, with D unclear. This CDR3 has 13 amino acids. Germline CDR1 is SGHTA and CDR2 is FQGNSA. The germline V and J ends were trimmed by 2 bases and 5 bases, with 8 bases remaining between them. The covered CDR3 bases are TGTGCCAGCAGCTTAACGACGGGAGATACG. Protein product: CASSLTTGDT. The full CDR3 reads CASSLTTGDTQYF.

On this clone itself: With the read ending 3 residues before the CDR3 end, the germline J gene is used to fill in that end. The chain couples TRBV7-9 to TRBJ2-7; 8 bases are shared with TRBD1. J lost 5 bases, V lost 1 base, and 4 bases had no gene match. Germline assignment: CDR1 SEHNR and CDR2 FQNEAQ (reference sequence). This CDR3 is built from 14 residues. Here the CDR3 reads CASSLGTGRHEQYF. The CDR3 bases that were read are TGTGCCAGCAGCTTAGGGACAGGGAGGCACGAG.

This clone has at least ten counts. The read stops 3 residues short of the end of the CDR3; the missing end is completed from the germline J gene. The chain couples TRBV5-1 to TRBJ2-5; D gene ambiguous. The V gene lost 2 bases and the J gene lost 4 bases, with 9 bases spanning the gap. CDR3 size: 13 residues. Germline CDR1 reads SGHRS; CDR2 reads YFSETQ. The chain's CDR3 is CASSFSEAETQYF. CDR3 DNA, as far as it was read: TGCGCCAGCAGCTTCAGTGAGGCAGAGACC.

With respect to this clone: The read comes to an end 3 residues before the CDR3 does, leaving the germline J gene to fill in the end. The chain joins TRBV2 to TRBJ1-1; D gene uncertain. With 8 bases removed from V and 1 base from J, the gap between germline ends came to 11 bases. CDR1 and CDR2 (germline): SNHLY, FYNNEI. CDR3 length equals 13 residues. CDR3 protein: CASSPLQNTEAFF. The sequenced CDR3 bases are TGTGCCAGCTCACCACTTCAGAACACTGAA. Filled out from reference TRBV2 and TRBJ1-1, the complete variable domain reads EPEVTQTPSHQVTQMGQEVILRCVPISNHLYFYWYRQILGQKVEFLVSFYNNEISEKSEIFDDQFSVERPDGSNFTLKIRSTKLEDSAMYFCASSPLQNTEAFFGQGTRLTVV.

Details on this clone: The observed sequence ends 3 residues before the CDR3 terminus, with the missing tail filled in from the germline J gene. V and J are TRBV7-9 and TRBJ1-1, with TRBD1 matching over 7 bases. After removal of 5 bases from V and 4 bases from J, the junction contained 7 bases not matched to a gene. This CDR3 has 14 residues. Germline V gene data show CDR1 as SEHNR and CDR2 as FQNEAQ (reference sequence). CDR3 bases read: TGTGCCAGCAGCGTTTCCGCAGGGGGCACTGAA. Its translation: CASSVSAGGTE. The entire CDR3 sequence reads CASSVSAGGTEAFF. Drawing the rest from reference TRBV7-9 and TRBJ1-1, the complete variable domain is DTGVSQNPRHKITKRGQNVTFRCDPISEHNRLYWYRQTLGQGPEFLTYFQNEAQLEKSRLLSDRFSAERPKGSFSTLEIQRTEQGDSAMYLCASSVSAGGTEAFFGQGTRLTVV.

Many counts were recorded for this clone. The read ends 3 residues before the CDR3 terminus; that terminus is restored from the germline J gene. This chain uses TRBV18 with TRBJ1-4; 10 positions match TRBD1. The J segment lost 0 bases and the V segment lost 2 bases, leaving 12 bases of the junction unmatched. CDR1 and CDR2 (germline): KGHSH, LQKENI. This CDR3 has 20 residues. The covered CDR3 bases are TGTGCCAGCTCACCAATCTCCGGGACAGGGGACGCTACAACTAATGAAAAA. Amino acid sequence: CASSPISGTGDATTNEK. The whole CDR3 sequence is CASSPISGTGDATTNEKLFF.